One T cell receptor beta chain is described in this entry. This clonotype was observed at least ten times. Its recognized antigen is unknown. Nothing much larger sits one base from this clone, and base qualities are not available. The record originates from a study of T cell repertoires in cytomegalovirus infection (dated by TCRdb to about 2019). With respect to the entire study: Donor HLA type was relevant to the analysis, because carriage of CMV infection together with the matching HLA type was indicated by public TCR beta signatures. General conclusions and limits of the study: In the ex vivo response, HLA-C-restricted CMV-specific TCR beta clonotypes were dominant, and in two of eight donors the single most frequent clonotype came from this HLA-C-restricted group. In both this cohort and an independent 352-donor cohort, the cumulative frequency of public TCR beta family members distinguished carriers of CMV infection plus the relevant HLA type.

Cut back by 5 bases and 4 bases, the V and J ends lie 15 bases apart. From a lookup of the germline V gene, CDR1 and CDR2 are SGHTA and FQGNSA. The CDR3 sequence holds 15 residues, the cysteine and phenylalanine included. The kept DNA is CDR3 alone, 45 bases in frame from the first base. Sequencing was carried out with an Illumina HiSeq 1500. TCRdb reprocessing: public reads trimmed at Q25 with fastp, clones called with MiXCR, in-frame beta chains kept. Entries that share a CDR3 protein sequence are merged under the most common genes and DNA. The sample records some 100,000 distinct CDR3 sequences, about 22% of which are singletons. Roughly 43% of the sample rests with the top ten.

The chain joins TRBV7-2 to TRBJ2-1, and perhaps TRBD2 as D gene, on 6 matching bases. Sequenced material: CD8+ T cells from PBMCs. This TCR derives from a human donor in good health (CMV status not recorded). Some clones in this sample may be carry-over from other donors' samples. In nucleotide form, the sequence is TGTGCCAGCAGCCCGGTAGCGGTGACATACAATGAGCAGTTCTTC. Translated, it gives CASSPVAVTYNEQFF.